Sequencing of this T cell receptor beta chain was carried out in a study of a mutant IDH1 vaccine in newly diagnosed glioma. Sample time point: week 23, last vaccination. Vaccine doses each comprised 300 ug of mutant IDH1 20-mer peptide, with topical imiquimod. In regard to this clone: Its antigen remains unidentified.

Per the germline V gene, CDR1 is MNHEY and CDR2 is SVGAGI. V dropped 0 bases and J dropped 5 bases, with 13 bases sitting between them. CDR3 length equals 16 residues. Profiled with immunoSEQ multiplex PCR; TCRdb holds only in-frame clones, not every one. The profile shows tens of thousands of clones, 85% to 95% of them singletons. Sequenced material: PBMCs, taken from a glioma patient whose treatment included an IDH1 peptide vaccine. This chain connects TRBV6-5 to TRBJ2-2; D might be TRBD1 (6 bases). This TCR was sampled from a man aged 45-65 years with glioma. CDR3 residues: CASSYSYRADTGELFF. The CDR3 DNA reads as TGTGCCAGCAGTTACTCGTACAGGGCAGATACCGGGGAGCTGTTTTTT.